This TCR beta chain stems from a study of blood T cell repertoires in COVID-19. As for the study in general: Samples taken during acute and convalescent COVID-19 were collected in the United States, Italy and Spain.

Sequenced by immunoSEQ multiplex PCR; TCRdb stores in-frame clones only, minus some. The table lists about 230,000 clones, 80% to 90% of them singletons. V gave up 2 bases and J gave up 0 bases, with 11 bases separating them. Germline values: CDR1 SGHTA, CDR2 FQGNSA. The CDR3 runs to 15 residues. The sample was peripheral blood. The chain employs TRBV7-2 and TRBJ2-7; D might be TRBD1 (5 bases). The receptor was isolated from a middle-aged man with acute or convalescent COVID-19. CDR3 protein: CASSLKGARSYEQYF. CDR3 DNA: TGTGCCAGCAGCTTAAAAGGGGCCCGCTCCTACGAGCAGTACTTC.